One sample yielded the 16 T cell receptor beta chains listed below, sequenced in a study of T cells in Graves' hyperthyroidism and ophthalmopathy. RNA transcripts yielded amplified TCR beta CDR3 regions. RT-PCR in the first round (using the HTBI primer set) targeted the TCR CDR3. TCRdb redid the calling of the multiplex PCR reads with MiXCR, one entry per CDR3 protein. Among 480,000 or so distinct CDR3 sequences listed, 46% were seen once. Sequenced: peripheral blood or thyroid tissue (not recorded which). The receptors come from an adult woman with Graves' disease, either hyperthyroidism or ophthalmopathy (not recorded which).

This clonotype was observed once. CDR3 residues: CASGIDPGYEQYF. The CDR3, as DNA: TGTGCCAGCGGGATAGATCCTGGGTACGAGCAGTACTTC. The genes are TRBV12-3 or TRBV12-4 and TRBJ2-7; D not resolved. V was shortened by 8 bases and J by 4 bases, with 15 bases between the two germline ends. The CDR3 totals 13 residues.

J is TRBJ2-2 and V is TRBV5-1, with D possibly TRBD1 on 6 matching bases. The germline CDR1 and CDR2 sequences are SGHRS and YFSETQ. This CDR3 is built from 15 residues. Trimming pared 0 bases from V and 8 bases from J, leaving 14 bases between. CDR3 sequence: CASSLDGTPTGELFF. For the CDR3, the DNA is TGCGCCAGCAGCTTGGACGGGACACCCACTGGGGAGCTGTTTTTT.

This clonotype was observed at least ten times. The chain employs TRBV7-2 and TRBJ2-3; TRBD2 matches at 8 bases. The CDR3 runs 17 residues. Germline V gene sequence: CDR1 SGHTA, CDR2 FQGNSA. The J segment lost 0 bases and the V segment lost 5 bases, leaving 10 bases of the junction unmatched. CDR3 coding DNA: TGTGCCAGCAGCCCAGAGACTAGCGCGACTAGCACAGATACGCAGTATTTT. This translates into CASSPETSATSTDTQYF.

The CDR3 DNA follows: TGTGCCAGCAGCCTCGCATTGGGGGTTGAAGAAAAACTGTTTTTT. Its protein is CASSLALGVEEKLFF. The chain uses TRBV11-1 and TRBJ1-4; D perhaps matches TRBD1 (5 bases). V lost 5 bases to trimming and J lost 8 bases, with 18 bases between them. From germline, CDR1 is SGHAT and CDR2 FQDESV (reference sequence). The CDR3 is 15 amino acids.

This CDR3 reads CASSLGWVATEAFF. DNA for the CDR3: TGTGCCAGCAGCTTGGGTTGGGTAGCGACTGAAGCTTTCTTT. This rearrangement joins TRBV25-1 to TRBJ1-1; no firm D call. V was clipped by 6 bases and J by 5 bases, with 16 bases between them. The V gene's germline CDR1 is MGHDK and CDR2 SYGVNS. The CDR3 is 14 residues long.

This clonotype was detected ten times or more. V usage is TRBV6-2 or TRBV6-3 and J usage is TRBJ1-5; possible D gene TRBD1, 5 bases. V lost 4 bases to trimming and J lost 4 bases, with 8 bases between them. Germline lookup yields CDR1 MNHEY and CDR2 SVGEGT. The length of the CDR3 is 13 residues. The CDR3 nucleotides read TGTGCCAGCAGTTGGGGCAGAAATCAGCCCCAGCATTTT. Its translation is CASSWGRNQPQHF.

Regarding this clonotype: No conserved phenylalanine or tryptophan ends this CDR3, so it is likely a read error. The V gene is TRBV11-2, the J gene TRBJ2-7; D remains ambiguous. This CDR3 spans 13 amino acids. The V end lost 8 bases, the J end lost 3 bases, and 14 bases lay between the germline ends. Germline V gene lookup returns CDR1 SGHAT and CDR2 FQNNGV. The DNA for the CDR3 is TGTGCCAGCGGCCCCTCCCAGCGCTACGAGCAGTACCTC. As protein: CASGPSQRYEQYL.

Turning to this clonotype: A much larger clone lies a single base off, so this may be a read error. Without the conserved terminal phenylalanine or tryptophan, this CDR3 likely stems from a read error. The chain employs TRBV12-3 or TRBV12-4 and TRBJ1-6, with 8 bases aligning to TRBD1. The CDR3 length is 17 residues. V lost 5 bases, J lost 0 bases, and 6 bases stayed unmatched. CDR3 in DNA: TGTGCCAGCAGTCGACAGGGGACGAGCTCCTATAATTCACCCCTCCACATT. Its protein product is CASSRQGTSSYNSPLHI.

This clonotype was seen many times. V usage is TRBV11-2 and J usage is TRBJ2-7; D remains ambiguous. Per the germline V gene, CDR1 is SGHAT and CDR2 is FQNNGV. Trimming took off 1 base at V and 7 bases at J, with 17 bases between the two ends. This CDR3 comprises 15 residues. CDR3: CASSLAIATAWEQYF. As DNA, the CDR3 is TGTGCCAGCAGCTTAGCGATAGCAACGGCTTGGGAGCAGTACTTC.

This chain connects TRBV15 to TRBJ1-5; tentative D call: TRBD1 (6 bases). The CDR3 extends over 16 amino acids. The V and J ends lost 2 bases and 11 bases respectively, with 22 bases between them. The germline CDR1 and CDR2 sequences are LNHNV and YYDKDF (reference sequence). CDR3 amino acids: CATSRYGLGGQETQHF. Written as DNA, the CDR3 is TGTGCCACCAGCAGATACGGACTAGGGGGACAAGAGACCCAGCATTTT.

The J gene is TRBJ1-4, the V gene TRBV19; D is ambiguous. Germline V lookup: CDR1 LNHDA, CDR2 SQIVND (reference sequence). Trimming stripped 6 bases from V and 7 bases from J, with 15 bases between. CDR3 length: 14 amino acids. The CDR3 nucleotides read TGTGCCAGTAGGGAAGACCGACCGGGTGAAAAACTGTTTTTT. Translating gives CASREDRPGEKLFF.

V and J are TRBV24-1 and TRBJ2-5; D unresolved. Germline lookup yields CDR1 KGHDR and CDR2 SFDVKD. CDR3 length: 13 residues. Trimming took off 3 bases at V and 5 bases at J, with 9 bases between the two ends. CDR3 nucleotide sequence: TGTGCCACCAGTGATATGTTCGGGGAGACCCAGTACTTC. Translation: CATSDMFGETQYF.

This clonotype has at least ten counts. The gene calls are TRBV12-3 or TRBV12-4 and TRBJ2-7; D is possibly TRBD2 (6 bases). V lost 4 bases, J lost 2 bases, and 12 bases lay in between. CDR3 length: 14 amino acids. CDR3 protein: CASSWAGPTYEQYF. The CDR3 DNA reads as TGTGCCAGCAGTTGGGCGGGACCGACCTACGAGCAGTACTTC.

The chain employs TRBV10-3 and TRBJ1-2; D ambiguous. The CDR3 is 12 residues long. Per the germline V gene, CDR1 is ENHRY and CDR2 is SYGVKD. Trimming shortened V by 11 bases and J by 4 bases, and 14 bases separated the two germline ends. The CDR3 loop is CAALGLGYGYTF. The DNA for the CDR3 is TGTGCCGCTTTAGGGTTGGGCTATGGCTACACCTTC.

This chain links TRBV3-1 with TRBJ1-1; maybe TRBD1 (6 bases). The CDR3 consists of 19 residues. The V gene lost 4 bases and the J gene lost 4 bases, with 28 bases spanning the gap. Germline V gene data show CDR1 as LGHDT and CDR2 as YNNKEL (reference sequence). CDR3 in DNA: TGTGCCAGCAGCCTTACCCTCATAGGGGGTTCGGCCTTCGGCACTGAAGCTTTCTTT. Its translation is CASSLTLIGGSAFGTEAFF.

J is TRBJ2-3 and V is TRBV2; 8 nucleotides agree with TRBD2. With V trimmed by 7 bases and J by 4 bases, 10 bases remained unmatched. Germline CDR1 reads SNHLY; CDR2 reads FYNNEI. CDR3 length equals 15 residues. This chain's CDR3 is CASKDSGNLADTQYF. Written as DNA, the CDR3 is TGTGCCAGCAAAGATAGCGGGAATTTGGCAGATACGCAGTATTTT.